These T cell receptor beta chains were read from a single sample in a study of regulatory T cells in long-lasting Graves disease. A single record per CDR3 protein comes from TCRdb applying MiXCR to the multiplex PCR reads. The sample has about 320,000 distinct CDR3 sequences, 18% seen once; the top ten hold around 37%. The sequencing here drew on peripheral blood mononuclear cells (PBMCs), taken at new diagnosis, from a patient treated with antithyroid drugs. The receptors were gathered from a female donor with Graves disease. CDR3s include the opening cysteine and the closing phenylalanine or tryptophan. A D gene is named only where the DNA matches it firmly. The size entry is marked missing in some rows and otherwise reads once, few, many or a size class.

size,V,J,D,DNA,CDR3
NA,TRBV7-9,TRBJ1-5,TRBD1,TGTGCCAGCAGCTCCGGGACAGAAAATCAGCCCCAGCATTTT,CASSSGTENQPQHF
many,TRBV24-1,TRBJ2-1,TRBD2,TGTGCCACCAGTGATCCTTCTAGCGGGGTATACAATGAGCAGTTCTTC,CATSDPSSGVYNEQFF
many,TRBV7-8,TRBJ2-5,NA,TGTGCCAGCAGCTTAATTCGCGGGAAAGAGACCCAGTACTTC,CASSLIRGKETQYF
many,TRBV5-1,TRBJ2-7,NA,TGCGCCAGCAGCTTGGTCGAGTCCAAAGGCGAGCAGTACTTC,CASSLVESKGEQYF
many,TRBV12-3/TRBV12-4,TRBJ2-7,NA,TGTGCCAGCAGTAAGGGGTTCTACGAGCAGTACTTC,CASSKGFYEQYF
many,TRBV6-1,TRBJ2-5,NA,TGTGCCAGCAGTCCAGACGTCCTCGAGACCCAGTACTTC,CASSPDVLETQYF
many,TRBV14,TRBJ2-1,NA,TGTGCCAGCAATGAGGGGGGTTACAATGAGCAGTTCTTC,CASNEGGYNEQFF
once,TRBV25-1,TRBJ2-2,TRBD2,TGTGCCAGCGCCGGACTAGCGGGAGGCTCCGCGAACACCGGGGAGCTGTTTTTT,CASAGLAGGSANTGELFF
NA,TRBV6-1,TRBJ1-4,NA,TGTGCCAGCACCCTAGTCGGGGGGCTTGAAAAACTGTTTTTT,CASTLVGGLEKLFF
many,TRBV6-1,TRBJ2-5,TRBD1,TGTGCCAGCAGGCGCCGGGACAGAGCCCAAGAGACCCAGTACTTC,CASRRRDRAQETQYF
many,TRBV7-9,TRBJ1-2,TRBD1,TGTGCCAGCAGCCGCCCCGGGACAGTATATGGCTACACCTTC,CASSRPGTVYGYTF
NA,TRBV5-8,TRBJ2-7,NA,TGTGCCAGCAGCCAAATGACAGCTAGCTCCTACGAGCAGTACTTC,CASSQMTASSYEQYF
many,TRBV9,TRBJ2-1,NA,TGTGCCAGCAGCGTGGACCTGGCCGGTGAGCAGTTCTTC,CASSVDLAGEQFF
NA,TRBV12-3/TRBV12-4,TRBJ2-1,TRBD2,TGTGCCAGCAGTTTAAGTATCGGCGGGAGGGCCGTTCAGGATGAGCAGTTCTTC,CASSLSIGGRAVQDEQFF
few,TRBV5-1,TRBJ1-6,TRBD1,TGCGCCAGCAGCGAACAGGGGGCTAATTCACCCCTCCACTTT,CASSEQGANSPLHF
few,TRBV5-1,TRBJ2-5,TRBD1,TGCGCCAGCGGAACCAGGGGGCTGAGGGAAGAGACCCAGTACTTC,CASGTRGLREETQYF
few,TRBV9,TRBJ1-1,NA,TGTGCCAGCAGCCCCCACCCCGAAAATGGGGGCCGGGGCACTGAAGCTTTCTTT,CASSPHPENGGRGTEAFF
many,TRBV20-1,TRBJ1-4,NA,TGCAGTGCTAGACGGGGGGGTGATAGCCTTGAAAAACTGTTTTTT,CSARRGGDSLEKLFF
NA,TRBV15,TRBJ2-6,NA,TGTGCCACCAGCGGAGGGAACAGGGCGATTACTGGGGCCAACGTCCTGACTTTC,CATSGGNRAITGANVLTF
NA,TRBV12-3/TRBV12-4,TRBJ2-7,NA,TGTGCCAGCAGTTTAAGTAGACGAAGTTCCTCCGAGCAGTACTTC,CASSLSRRSSSEQYF
NA,TRBV28,TRBJ2-1,TRBD2,TGTGCCAGCAGTTGGGGACTAGCGGGAGACAATGAGCAGTTCTTC,CASSWGLAGDNEQFF
many,TRBV20-1,TRBJ2-1,NA,TGCAGTGCCCTATCCCTCCCCATCAATGAGCAGTTCTTC,CSALSLPINEQFF
many,TRBV10-3,TRBJ1-3,NA,TGTGCCATCAGTGACCACCTCCAGGAGTATTCTGGAAACACCATATATTTT,CAISDHLQEYSGNTIYF
few,TRBV5-6,TRBJ2-7,TRBD2,TGTGCCAGCAGCTGGGGGGGGGAGCCGAGCTCCTACGAGCAGTACTTC,CASSWGGEPSSYEQYF
many,TRBV5-5,TRBJ2-5,TRBD2,TGTGCCAGCAGCAGACTAGCGGTCCTAGGGGAGACCCAGTACTTC,CASSRLAVLGETQYF
NA,TRBV11-2,TRBJ2-3,NA,TGTGCCAGCAGAAAGGCCCTAGGGGCAGATACGCAGTATTTT,CASRKALGADTQYF
NA,TRBV5-4,TRBJ2-5,TRBD2,TGTGCCAGCAGCTTGGGGGAGGGGTACCAAGAGACCCAGTACTTC,CASSLGEGYQETQYF
many,TRBV28,TRBJ2-3,NA,TGTGGCTCCTCCCCGCATCGACAGGTGGTATCAGATACGCAGTATTTT,CGSSPHRQVVSDTQYF
many,TRBV3-1,TRBJ2-2,NA,TGTGCCAGCAGCCAATCCGGTTATGCCGGGGAGCTGTTTTTT,CASSQSGYAGELFF
many,TRBV2,TRBJ1-4,NA,TGTGCCAGCAGCCAGGGTATGGCTAATGAAAAACTGTTTTTT,CASSQGMANEKLFF
NA,TRBV9,TRBJ2-7,TRBD1,TGTGCCAGCAGCGAGGGACAGGGCTCCTACGAGCAGTACTTC,CASSEGQGSYEQYF
many,TRBV12-3/TRBV12-4,TRBJ1-2,NA,TGTGCCAGCACCCTACGGGGGCAGGGAGGCGGCTACACCTTC,CASTLRGQGGGYTF
many,TRBV6-5,TRBJ2-1,TRBD1,TGTGCCAGCAGTTACGTCGAGCCCGGGACAGGGGGAGGCGAGCAGTTCTTC,CASSYVEPGTGGGEQFF
NA,TRBV5-8,TRBJ2-7,NA,TGTGCCAGCAGCTCACAATTGGACCAGTTCTCCCACGAGCAGTACTTC,CASSSQLDQFSHEQYF
NA,TRBV28,TRBJ2-7,NA,TGTGCCAGCAGTTTAGAGGGGAATCCCTACGAGCAGTACTTC,CASSLEGNPYEQYF
many,TRBV7-9,TRBJ1-5,NA,TGTGCCAGCAGCGCCCCCGGGGGCAATCAGCCCCAGCATTTT,CASSAPGGNQPQHF
many,TRBV15,TRBJ2-5,NA,TGTGCCACCAGCAGGGCAACAGGGCTGGAGACCCAGTACTTC,CATSRATGLETQYF
many,TRBV12-3/TRBV12-4,TRBJ2-7,NA,TGTGCCAGCTCTATGGGGTCTCTAGAGCAGTACTTC,CASSMGSLEQYF
many,TRBV27,TRBJ2-1,TRBD1,TGTGCCAGCAGCCCAGGGGGCCATGAGCAGTTCTTC,CASSPGGHEQFF
many,TRBV24-1,TRBJ2-3,NA,TGTGCCACCAGTGACACTAGCCCCTCCGCCACAGATACGCAGTATTTT,CATSDTSPSATDTQYF
many,TRBV6-1,TRBJ2-1,TRBD2,TGTGCCAGCAGTGCACTAGCGCCGAGCTCCTACAATGAGCAGTTCTTC,CASSALAPSSYNEQFF
many,TRBV24-1,TRBJ2-5,TRBD2,TGTGCCACCAGTGATTTGGGTAGCGGACTAGACGCGGAGACCCAGTACTTC,CATSDLGSGLDAETQYF
many,TRBV6-2/TRBV6-3,TRBJ1-2,NA,TGTGCCAGCAGTTACGGTGGGGGGTTTAGCTATGGCTACACCTTC,CASSYGGGFSYGYTF